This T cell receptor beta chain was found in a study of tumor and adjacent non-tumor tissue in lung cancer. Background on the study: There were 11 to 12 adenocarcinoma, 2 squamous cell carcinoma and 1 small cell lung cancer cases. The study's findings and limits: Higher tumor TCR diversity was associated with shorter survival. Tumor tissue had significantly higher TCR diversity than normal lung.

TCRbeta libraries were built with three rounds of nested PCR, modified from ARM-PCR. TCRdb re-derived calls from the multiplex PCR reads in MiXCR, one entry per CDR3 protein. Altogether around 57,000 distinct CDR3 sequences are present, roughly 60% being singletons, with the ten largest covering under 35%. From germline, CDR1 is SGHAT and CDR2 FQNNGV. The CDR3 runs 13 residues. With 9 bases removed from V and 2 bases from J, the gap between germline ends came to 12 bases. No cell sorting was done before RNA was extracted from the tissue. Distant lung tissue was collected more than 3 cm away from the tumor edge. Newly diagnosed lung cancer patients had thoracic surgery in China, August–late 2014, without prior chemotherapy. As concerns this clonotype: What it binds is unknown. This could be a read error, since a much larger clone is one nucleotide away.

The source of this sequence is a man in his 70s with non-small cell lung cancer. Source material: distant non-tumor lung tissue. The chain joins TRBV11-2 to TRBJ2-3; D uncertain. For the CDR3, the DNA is TGTGCCAGAAGTCTTGAGTACACAGATACGCAGTATTTT. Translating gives CARSLEYTDTQYF.